Listed below are T cell receptor beta chains from one sample, sequenced in a study of T cells after yellow fever vaccination. Each CDR3 protein is one row after TCRdb ran MiXCR on the 5' RACE reads. The sample yields around 550,000 distinct CDR3 sequences, over 15% seen once. The sample here was PBMCs, taken 15 days after the yellow fever booster vaccination. Receptor source: a man between 25 and 39 years old who received the YFV17D yellow fever vaccine. Both conserved end residues are part of each CDR3. D genes are given only for firm matches. Only some rows state a clone size, as once, few, many or a class for expanded clones.

TRBJ2-2	TRBV6-1	NA	TRBD2	CASTLAGDHTGELFF	TGTGCCAGCACCCTAGCGGGAGACCACACCGGGGAGCTGTTTTTT
TRBJ1-5	TRBV14	few	TRBD1	CASSREGQGTPQHF	TGTGCCAGCAGCCGGGAGGGACAGGGAACACCCCAGCATTTT
TRBJ1-1	TRBV20-1	few	NA	CSARERFEAFF	TGCAGTGCTAGAGAAAGGTTTGAAGCTTTCTTT
TRBJ2-7	TRBV20-1	NA	NA	CSARGTERVYEQYF	TGCAGTGCCCGCGGGACAGAAAGAGTATACGAGCAGTACTTC
TRBJ2-1	TRBV30	NA	TRBD2	CAWKWGLAGNEQFF	TGTGCCTGGAAATGGGGCCTAGCGGGAAATGAGCAGTTCTTC
TRBJ1-1	TRBV10-3	few	TRBD1	CAISEDRGTEAFF	TGTGCCATCTCCGAGGACAGGGGAACTGAAGCTTTCTTT
TRBJ2-2	TRBV12-3/TRBV12-4	NA	TRBD2	CASLLAGTGELFF	TGTGCCAGCCTGTTAGCGGGGACCGGGGAGCTGTTTTTT
TRBJ1-5	TRBV29-1	few	NA	CSVGPGGNQPQHF	TGCAGCGTTGGGCCAGGCGGCAATCAGCCCCAGCATTTT
TRBJ1-1	TRBV24-1	NA	NA	CATSDYRNTEAFF	TGTGCCACCAGTGATTACAGGAACACTGAAGCTTTCTTT
TRBJ2-3	TRBV5-6	NA	NA	CASSLGAGLTPRDTQYF	TGTGCCAGCAGCTTGGGGGCGGGACTTACACCCAGAGATACGCAGTATTTT
TRBJ2-3	TRBV10-3	few	TRBD2	CAISDGREGRADTQYF	TGTGCCATCAGTGATGGGCGGGAGGGCCGCGCAGATACGCAGTATTTT
TRBJ2-1	TRBV10-3	NA	TRBD2	CAISEIAGGNNEQFF	TGTGCCATCAGTGAGATAGCGGGAGGTAACAATGAGCAGTTCTTC
TRBJ2-1	TRBV18	NA	NA	CASSPPGMGKFF	TGTGCCAGCTCACCCCCAGGCATGGGGAAGTTCTTC
TRBJ2-1	TRBV20-1	NA	TRBD2	CSASGSGSAYNEQFF	TGCAGTGCTAGCGGGAGCGGGAGCGCCTACAATGAGCAGTTCTTC
TRBJ1-1	TRBV20-1	few	NA	CSASGSGEAFF	TGCAGTGCTAGCGGATCAGGGGAAGCTTTCTTT
TRBJ2-4	TRBV5-5	NA	TRBD1	CASSFRQGIQYF	TGTGCCAGCAGCTTCCGACAGGGTATTCAGTACTTC
TRBJ1-6	TRBV6-5	few	NA	CASSYSRGGYNSPLHF	TGTGCCAGCAGTTACTCCAGGGGCGGATATAATTCACCCCTCCACTTT
TRBJ2-1	TRBV6-5	few	TRBD2	CASSYPGGSYNEQFF	TGTGCCAGCAGTTACCCGGGGGGGTCCTACAATGAGCAGTTCTTC
TRBJ2-1	TRBV11-2	NA	NA	CASSLDPGRGNEQFF	TGTGCCAGCAGCTTAGATCCCGGCAGGGGCAATGAGCAGTTCTTC
TRBJ1-2	TRBV7-9	NA	TRBD1	CASTQLGQDPRSGYTF	TGTGCCAGCACCCAGCTGGGACAGGATCCTAGAAGCGGCTACACCTTC
TRBJ1-1	TRBV29-1	NA	NA	CSVYRTGGFMNTEAFF	TGCAGCGTTTACCGCACAGGAGGATTCATGAACACTGAAGCTTTCTTT
TRBJ1-4	TRBV5-4	NA	NA	CASSRRAREEATNEKLFF	TGTGCCAGCAGCAGGAGGGCCAGGGAGGAGGCAACTAATGAAAAACTGTTTTTT
TRBJ2-3	TRBV28	few	TRBD2	CASRGTSGTTDTQYF	TGTGCCAGCAGAGGGACTAGCGGCACCACAGATACGCAGTATTTT
TRBJ1-3	TRBV2	NA	NA	CASRSGPSSGNTIYF	TGTGCCAGCAGGTCGGGGCCATCATCTGGAAACACCATATATTTT
TRBJ2-5	TRBV20-1	NA	NA	CSARGGGGAGILETQYF	TGCAGTGCTAGGGGGGGAGGGGGCGCGGGGATTTTAGAGACCCAGTACTTC
TRBJ1-1	TRBV6-5	NA	NA	CASSYNRGNTEAFF	TGTGCCAGCAGTTACAACCGGGGGAACACTGAAGCTTTCTTT
TRBJ2-2	TRBV15	few	NA	CATRGETGELFF	TGTGCCACCAGGGGGGAGACCGGGGAGCTGTTTTTT
TRBJ2-1	TRBV10-3	NA	TRBD2	CAISEGAGGSSYNEQFF	TGTGCCATCAGTGAGGGAGCGGGAGGTTCCTCCTACAATGAGCAGTTCTTC
TRBJ2-2	TRBV5-4	many	TRBD2	CASSSLSGRASGELFF	TGTGCCAGCAGCTCGCTTAGCGGGAGGGCCTCCGGGGAGCTGTTTTTT
TRBJ2-7	TRBV4-2	many	NA	CASSLDRGHEQYF	TGTGCCAGCAGCCTCGACCGAGGGCACGAGCAGTACTTC
TRBJ2-3	TRBV7-2	few	NA	CASSLVGASTDTQYF	TGTGCCAGCAGCTTAGTAGGAGCTAGCACAGATACGCAGTATTTT